These T cell receptor beta chains were read from a single sample in a study of CD8 T cells in Susac syndrome. TCRdb fed the immunoSEQ multiplex PCR reads into MiXCR, producing one record per CDR3 protein. The sample yields about 120,000 distinct CDR3 sequences, approximately 91% seen once. Material: CD4+ T cells from PBMCs. The receptors stem from a human donor in good health. CDR3s include the opening cysteine and the closing phenylalanine or tryptophan. D genes are given only for firm matches. A row's size may be missing; if present it is once, few, many or a size class.

v_call	d_call	clone_size	j_call	cdr3_nt	cdr3_aa
TRBV7-7	-	-	TRBJ2-6	TGTGCCAGCAGTCCCGACCTGGAGGCCAACGTCCTGACTTTC	CASSPDLEANVLTF
TRBV7-2	-	-	TRBJ2-1	TGTGCCAGCACCCGCGACAATGAGCAGTTCTTC	CASTRDNEQFF
TRBV7-9	-	once	TRBJ2-1	TGTGCCAGCAGCTTCTTCCCGGACAAAGACAATGAGCAGTTCTTC	CASSFFPDKDNEQFF
TRBV12-3/TRBV12-4	TRBD2	-	TRBJ2-7	TGTGCCAGCAGACTAGCGGAGACCTACGAGCAGTACTTC	CASRLAETYEQYF
TRBV7-2	-	-	TRBJ2-5	TGTGCCAGCAGCTTAGCGCCCAACGCGGAGACCCAGTACTTC	CASSLAPNAETQYF
TRBV7-2	-	-	TRBJ2-7	TGTGCCAGCAGCGCGGGACTGAACTACGAGCAGTACTTC	CASSAGLNYEQYF
TRBV7-3	-	-	TRBJ2-1	TGTGCCAGCAGCCTCCCCGGGACTTACAATGAGCAGTTCTTC	CASSLPGTYNEQFF
TRBV9	-	-	TRBJ1-4	TGTGCCAGCAGCGTAGCAGCGAGACCAACTAATGAAAAACTGTTTTTT	CASSVAARPTNEKLFF
TRBV20-1	-	-	TRBJ2-5	TGCAGTGCTAGTCGCGGTCAAGAGACCCAGTACTTC	CSASRGQETQYF
TRBV7-7	-	once	TRBJ2-5	TGTGCCAGCAGCCCCATCGAGCGAGGGGGAGGGGAGACCCAGTACTTC	CASSPIERGGGETQYF
TRBV6-5	TRBD1	-	TRBJ1-3	TGTGCCAGCAGTTACCGGGCAGGGGGCCTCTCTGGAAACACCATATATTTT	CASSYRAGGLSGNTIYF
TRBV7-8	TRBD2	-	TRBJ2-1	TGTGCCAGCAGCTTAGGGTATAGCGGTAGCGGGAGGGCCGGCTCCTACAATGAGCAGTTCTTC	CASSLGYSGSGRAGSYNEQFF
TRBV5-1	-	-	TRBJ2-3	TGCGCCAGCAGCGCAGGGACTACAGATACGCAGTATTTT	CASSAGTTDTQYF
TRBV20-1	-	-	TRBJ1-1	TGCAGTGCTAGAGTAACGGGAGGGAACACTGAAGCTTTCTTT	CSARVTGGNTEAFF
TRBV24-1	-	-	TRBJ2-5	TGTGCCCCCCTCGGACGGAACCAAGAGACCCAGTACTTC	CAPLGRNQETQYF
TRBV2	-	few	TRBJ2-7	TGTGCCAGCAGAGAGTCTTACGAGCAGTACTTC	CASRESYEQYF
TRBV20-1	TRBD1	-	TRBJ1-6	TGCAGCCTCGGTGGGGGACAGAGTAATTCACCCCTCCACTTT	CSLGGGQSNSPLHF
TRBV20-1	TRBD1	-	TRBJ2-3	TGCAGCGCCTACAGGGGGCTGACAGATACGCAGTATTTT	CSAYRGLTDTQYF
TRBV29-1	-	-	TRBJ1-3	TGCAGCGTCCCCGACTCTGGAAACACCATATATTTT	CSVPDSGNTIYF